The 5 T cell receptor beta chains in this list originate from one sample, sequenced in a study of T-cell memory formation after mild COVID-19. TCRdb reprocessed the 5' RACE reads via MiXCR and lists one record per CDR3 protein. The top ten clones hold under 25% of a sample with about 260,000 distinct CDR3 sequences, 7% to 10% of them seen once. The sample consisted of PBMCs or a T cell subset sorted from them (not recorded which). All receptors come from a young man who had mild COVID-19 (a few samples of this study predate the infection). Cell type and time point are not known.

The J gene is TRBJ1-1, the V gene TRBV20-1, with 7 bases fitting TRBD1. Germline trimming cut 5 bases from V and 1 base from J; bases unmatched to any gene: 10. In germline, CDR1 is DFQATT, CDR2 SNEGSKA (reference sequence). This CDR3 is built from 15 residues. CDR3 residues: CSAPGGGAWNTEAFF. CDR3 DNA sequence: TGCAGTGCTCCAGGGGGAGGGGCGTGGAACACTGAAGCTTTCTTT.

J is TRBJ2-1 and V is TRBV5-6, with D unresolved. V shed 2 bases and J shed 0 bases, with 9 bases lying between them. The germline CDR1 and CDR2 sequences are SGHDT and YYEEEE. CDR3 length equals 15 residues. CDR3 amino acids: CASSFVPSSYNEQFF. In nucleotides, the CDR3 is TGTGCCAGCAGCTTTGTACCGAGCTCCTACAATGAGCAGTTCTTC.

This clonotype was seen a handful of times. The chain is built from TRBV10-3 and TRBJ2-5; D is perhaps TRBD1 or TRBD2 (5 bases each). This CDR3 has 13 residues. The germline V and J ends were trimmed by 2 bases and 1 base, with 5 bases remaining between them. Germline V gene sequence: CDR1 ENHRY, CDR2 SYGVKD. As DNA, the CDR3 is TGTGCCATCAGTGAGGGGACCCAAGAGACCCAGTACTTC. Its translation is CAISEGTQETQYF.

This clonotype was seen at least ten times. The V call is TRBV5-1, the J call TRBJ1-1; tentatively, D is TRBD1 (5 bases). The CDR3 extends over 15 amino acids. Germline values: CDR1 SGHRS, CDR2 YFSETQ. Trimming took off 3 bases at V and 4 bases at J, with 16 bases between the two ends. CDR3 region: CASSSLGVGSTEAFF. As DNA, the CDR3 is TGCGCCAGCAGCTCATTGGGGGTGGGGAGCACTGAAGCTTTCTTT. The complete variable domain, with remaining parts taken from reference TRBV5-1 and TRBJ1-1, reads KAGVTQTPRYLIKTRGQQVTLSCSPISGHRSVSWYQQTPGQGLQFLFEYFSETQRNKGNFPGRFSGRQFSNSRSEMNVSTLELGDSALYLCASSSLGVGSTEAFFGQGTRLTVV.

The chain joins TRBV7-2 to TRBJ1-4; D gene unclear. There are 16 residues in the CDR3. Germline assignment: CDR1 SGHTA and CDR2 FQGNSA. V was clipped by 4 bases and J by 7 bases, with 19 bases between them. CDR3 loop: CASSSNPSSLGEKLFF. CDR3 DNA: TGTGCCAGCAGCTCGAACCCCTCGTCCCTGGGTGAAAAACTGTTTTTT. Based on the CDR3 plus reference TRBV7-2 and TRBJ1-4, the full variable domain is GAGVSQSPSNKVTEKGKDVELRCDPISGHTALYWYRQSLGQGLEFLIYFQGNSAPDKSGLPSDRFSAERTGGSVSTLTIQRTQQEDSAVYLCASSSNPSSLGEKLFFGSGTQLSVL.